This TCR beta chain was sequenced in a study of beta chain features in type 1 diabetes. Broader study findings: Over-representation of high TCR-expressing cells was a possible consequence of cDNA sequencing. The naive, central memory and Treg TCRB repertoires looked more alike in patients than they did in healthy donors. Patients with type 1 diabetes showed fewer VDJ junction insertions and more deletions.

The entirety of the isolated RNA underwent reverse transcription, so expressed TCRB transcripts were sequenced. Reads from naive, central memory and regulatory T cell samples averaged roughly 3.6 million. Profiled with immunoSEQ multiplex PCR; TCRdb holds only in-frame clones, not every one. The data hold roughly 450,000 clones, with over 10% observed a single time. The V gene's germline CDR1 is SEHNR and CDR2 FQNEAQ (reference sequence). V lost 1 base to trimming and J lost 1 base, with 7 bases between them. The CDR3 has 15 amino acids. As regards this clone: The antigen remains unidentified.

The specimen was naive CD4+ T cells from blood. The TCR originated in a woman between 18 and 30 years old in good health. V is TRBV7-9 and J is TRBJ2-2; D remains unclear. The CDR3 reads CASSLELLNTGELFF. The CDR3 DNA follows: TGTGCCAGCAGCTTAGAACTACTGAACACCGGGGAGCTGTTTTTT.